The 14 T cell receptor beta chains reported below all come from one sample, sequenced in a study of metastatic and nonmetastatic thyroid tumors. MiXCR re-clonotyped the PCR reads for TCRdb. The sample records 15,000 to 18,000 clones, around 3.8% being singletons. Patients underwent thyroid surgery, and none had received any treatment before it. The sample was tumor tissue. The receptor source for this set is a female donor with papillary thyroid cancer or a benign thyroid nodule (not recorded which). Some clones in this sample may be carry-over from other donors' samples.

V is TRBV6-2 or TRBV6-3 and J is TRBJ1-2; 12 nucleotides match TRBD1. Germline assignment: CDR1 MNHEY and CDR2 SVGEGT. The CDR3 is 16 residues long. V was clipped by 5 bases and J by 7 bases; unmatched bases: 11. CDR3 sequence reads: CASSDRDRGRKSGYTF. The CDR3 region has the DNA TGTGCCAGCAGTGACCGGGACAGGGGGCGAAAATCTGGCTACACCTTC.

The chain combines TRBV6-5 with TRBJ2-4, with D possibly being TRBD2 (6 bases). Germline assignment: CDR1 MNHEY and CDR2 SVGAGI. Trimming shortened V by 4 bases and J by 9 bases, and 13 bases separated the two germline ends. The CDR3 is 13 amino acids. CDR3 sequence reads: CASSLSGEGIQYF. CDR3 in DNA: TGTGCCAGCAGTTTATCGGGAGAGGGCATTCAGTACTTC.

In its sample, this clone was seen a few times. A much larger clone is a single base away; this may be a read error. This chain connects TRBV18 to TRBJ2-1; D is unclear. Germline V gene data show CDR1 as KGHSH and CDR2 as LQKENI. This CDR3 contains 14 residues. With 4 bases removed from V and 6 bases from J, the gap between germline ends came to 13 bases. CDR3 protein: CASSRAGSLNEQFF. As DNA, the CDR3 is TGTGCCAGCTCACGGGCAGGAAGTCTCAATGAGCAGTTCTTC. Combining the CDR3 with reference TRBV18 and TRBJ2-1 gives the whole variable domain NAGVMQNPRHLVRRRGQEARLRCSPMKGHSHVYWYRQLPEEGLKFMVYLQKENIIDESGMPKERFSAEFPKEGPSILRIQQVVRGDSAAYFCASSRAGSLNEQFFGPGTRLTVL.

This clone was observed many times. The chain joins TRBV4-1 to TRBJ1-4; maybe TRBD1 (5 bases). Germline V gene data show CDR1 as MGHRA and CDR2 as YSYEKL. V lost 4 bases, J lost 2 bases, and 11 bases lay in between. CDR3 length: 15 amino acids. CDR3 DNA sequence: TGCGCCAGCAGCCGGGAGGGGTGGACTAATGAAAAACTGTTTTTT. Translated, it gives CASSREGWTNEKLFF.

In its sample, this clone is large. Distinct nucleotide sequences in the sample also encode this CDR3. V is TRBV20-1 and J is TRBJ2-7; D gene unclear. Trimming removed 5 bases from V and 3 bases from J, with 11 bases in between. The CDR3 extends over 12 amino acids. Germline-derived CDR1 and CDR2 are DFQATT and SNEGSKA (reference sequence). The CDR3 loop reads CSAGRGDYEQYF. The DNA of the CDR3 is TGCAGTGCTGGGCGCGGCGACTACGAGCAGTACTTC.

There are a few counts of this clone. The chain is built from TRBV6-5 and TRBJ1-6; 7 bases are a match to TRBD1. J was trimmed by 3 bases and V by 2 bases; bases with no gene match: 1. The CDR3 consists of 15 residues. Germline V gene sequence: CDR1 MNHEY, CDR2 SVGAGI. CDR3 coding DNA: TGTGCCAGCAGTTACCGGGACAGCTATAATTCACCCCTCCACTTT. Translation: CASSYRDSYNSPLHF.

This clone was seen only a few times. The chain couples TRBV20-1 to TRBJ1-3; D gene uncertain. The CDR3 length is 14 residues. V was shortened by 3 bases and J by 1 base, with 10 bases between the two germline ends. CDR1 is DFQATT and CDR2 is SNEGSKA in the germline V gene (reference sequence). CDR3 amino acids: CSASYRPSGNTIYF. DNA for the CDR3: TGCAGTGCTAGTTATAGGCCTTCTGGAAACACCATATATTTT.

This clone was counted a few times. The chain links TRBV10-1 to TRBJ2-2; D not certain. Germline CDR1 and CDR2: WNHNN and SYGVQD (reference sequence). V lost 4 bases, J lost 0 bases, and 6 bases lay in between. The CDR3 is 14 amino acids. CDR3 coding DNA: TGCGCCAGCAGTGGTCAGGCGAACACCGGGGAGCTGTTTTTT. Translating gives CASSGQANTGELFF.

Note on this clone: The junction does not match germline at one end; this may be a read error. This chain joins TRBV27 and TRBJ2-7; D might be TRBD1 or TRBD2, each matching 5 bases. Germline V gene sequence: CDR1 MNHEY, CDR2 SMNVEV (reference sequence). The CDR3 consists of 14 residues. CDR3 residues: CASTLRDGSSEQYF. CDR3 DNA: TGTGCCAGCACTTTAAGGGACGGCTCCTCCGAACAGTACTTC.

The rearrangement links TRBV6-1 to TRBJ1-1; D ambiguous. CDR1 and CDR2 from the germline V gene are MNHNS and SASEGT. This CDR3 has 13 amino acids. V lost 2 bases and J lost 1, with 5 bases in between. CDR3 region: CASSEQENTEAFF. The CDR3 DNA reads as TGTGCCAGCAGTGAACAGGAGAACACTGAAGCTTTCTTT.

Only a few counts were recorded for this clone. The CDR3: CASRPTSGNTGELFF. The CDR3 bases are TGTGCCAGCAGACCTACTAGCGGGAACACCGGGGAGCTGTTTTTT. This sequence joins TRBV6-2 or TRBV6-3 and TRBJ2-2; 8 positions agree with TRBD2. This CDR3 spans 15 amino acids. Germline V CDR1 and CDR2: MNHEY, SVGEGT. Trimming at V came to 6 bases and at J to 1 base, leaving 4 bases not matched to a gene.

On this clone itself: Because the CDR3 is missing its conserved closing phenylalanine or tryptophan, this is likely a read error. No DNA is shown, since the ends of the CDR3 on it are uncertain; the CDR3 is the one TCRdb lists. The chain is built from TRBV28 and TRBJ1-6. The CDR3 region is 8 residues in length, termini included. Germline values: CDR1 MDHEN, CDR2 SYDVKM. The CDR3 sequence: CAIGGPRI.

This clone is medium-sized in the sample. The rearrangement links TRBV19 to TRBJ1-5, with a possible D match to TRBD1 (6 bases). The V end was cut by 3 bases, the J end by 7 bases, with 16 bases between. CDR3 length equals 15 residues. Per germline, CDR1 LNHDA and CDR2 SQIVND (reference sequence). CDR3 protein: CASSMFWQGTQPQHF. CDR3 bases: TGTGCCAGTAGTATGTTTTGGCAGGGGACGCAGCCCCAGCATTTT. Using reference TRBV19 and TRBJ1-5 for the parts outside the CDR3, the full variable domain is DGGITQSPKYLFRKEGQNVTLSCEQNLNHDAMYWYRQDPGQGLRLIYYSQIVNDFQKGDIAEGYSVSREKKESFPLTVTSAQKNPTAFYLCASSMFWQGTQPQHFGDGTRLSIL.

This clone was observed a few times. The chain has TRBV28 and TRBJ2-7; TRBD1 matches at 7 bases. Looked up from germline, CDR1 is MDHEN and CDR2 is SYDVKM. This CDR3 contains 17 residues. The ends lost 0 bases at V and 0 bases at J; junction bases unmatched: 8. The CDR3 reads CASSLWVGQGDSYEQYF. Written as DNA, the CDR3 is TGTGCCAGCAGTTTATGGGTGGGGCAGGGGGACTCCTACGAGCAGTACTTC.